Listed below are T cell receptor beta chains from one sample, sequenced in a study of cytomegalovirus exposure and HLA in healthy donors. Sequenced by immunoSEQ multiplex PCR; TCRdb stores in-frame clones only, minus some. The sample holds approximately 100,000 clones; roughly 80% are singletons and the top ten take about 5.2%. The sequenced sample was PBMCs. The source is a female donor in good health and CMV-seropositive. CDR3s leave out the opening cysteine and the closing phenylalanine or tryptophan. Each record gives: D gene, J gene, V gene, CDR3 protein. D genes are given only for firm matches.

NA,TRBJ1-5,TRBV30,AWSVRGEYSNQPQH
NA,TRBJ2-5,TRBV5-8,ASSLQGSVQETQY
TRBD1,TRBJ2-6,TRBV19,ASKTGGSGANVLT
NA,TRBJ2-7,TRBV7-2,ASSWGTGLGGGEQY
TRBD2,TRBJ2-1,TRBV7-9,ASSTGTSHSHNEQF
NA,TRBJ1-1,TRBV5-4,ASTGGDPNLNTEAF
NA,TRBJ2-1,TRBV28,ASRSSESGKGQF
NA,TRBJ1-3,TRBV9,ASSAGWSGNTIY
TRBD1,TRBJ1-2,TRBV5-1,ASSPPDRINYGYT
TRBD1,TRBJ1-1,TRBV6-6,ASSYLRTGTTEAF
NA,TRBJ2-5,TRBV7-6,ASSLRARGAGETQY
NA,TRBJ2-3,TRBV5-6,ASSLETSGRTDTQY
NA,TRBJ2-7,TRBV30,AWSGQLAYEQY
TRBD1,TRBJ1-5,TRBV7-2,ASTKDGQGWQPQH
NA,TRBJ1-5,TRBV9,ASSPEGSNQPQH
TRBD1,TRBJ1-2,TRBV5-4,ASSANRGLQGYT
NA,TRBJ1-2,TRBV29-1,SVEAGGYT
NA,TRBJ2-3,TRBV6-5,ASSFILTDTQY
TRBD1,TRBJ1-5,TRBV27,ASSSLRQGLDKNQPQH
TRBD1,TRBJ1-5,TRBV30,AWSLGTGNQPQH
NA,TRBJ2-5,TRBV29-1,SVAGTAGFEETQY
NA,TRBJ1-1,TRBV19,ASSIEGTMNTEAF
NA,TRBJ1-3,TRBV30,AWSRTYSGNTIY
TRBD2,TRBJ2-7,TRBV27,ASSRPGLAGDEQY
NA,TRBJ1-3,TRBV5-5,ASSLGLRGGNTIY
NA,TRBJ2-7,TRBV28,ASSRLGAGNDEQY
NA,TRBJ2-1,TRBV11-2,ASSSVGASYNEQF
NA,TRBJ1-5,TRBV6-5,ASSLGRTKQPQH
TRBD2,TRBJ2-6,TRBV19,ASSMREAGANVLT
TRBD1,TRBJ2-7,TRBV5-5,ASSTRTGSEQY
TRBD2,TRBJ2-4,TRBV18,ASSLGRDIQY
NA,TRBJ2-5,TRBV4-1,ASSRQLAGQETQY
TRBD1,TRBJ1-2,TRBV19,ASSIQQGGYGYT
TRBD2,TRBJ2-2,TRBV5-5,ASTSGRVITGELF
NA,TRBJ1-3,TRBV25-1,ASSWALGNTIY
TRBD2,TRBJ2-1,TRBV7-9,ASSISGGLGNEQF
TRBD1,TRBJ2-1,TRBV6-6,ASRGDRKQF
TRBD1,TRBJ1-4,TRBV12-5,ASRKGAETNEKLF
TRBD2,TRBJ2-3,TRBV6-1,ASSEGMAGGRTDTQY
TRBD1,TRBJ1-1,TRBV7-2,ASSFKRTGKGTEAF
NA,TRBJ1-5,TRBV6-5,ATQPGYSNQPQH
NA,TRBJ1-1,TRBV9,ASSVGPDTEAF
NA,TRBJ2-7,TRBV28,ASSRQVHEQY
NA,TRBJ2-2,TRBV28,ASSMGTSSTGELF
TRBD2,TRBJ2-5,TRBV2,ASRLAVQETQY
TRBD1,TRBJ2-5,TRBV5-1,ASSWKRQGEETQY
NA,TRBJ1-2,TRBV30,AWSVGYRVDGYT
TRBD1,TRBJ1-2,TRBV5-1,ASSGTAQGVYGYT
TRBD2,TRBJ2-4,TRBV5-4,ASSLGGRAGNIQY
NA,TRBJ1-1,TRBV4-1,ASSQDRGVGAF
NA,TRBJ2-6,TRBV4-3,ASSRDRNSGANVLT
NA,TRBJ1-1,TRBV5-4,ASREQGPDTEAF
NA,TRBJ1-1,TRBV29-1,SVTRGEGTEAF
NA,TRBJ2-7,TRBV6-5,ASSYSLDSVYEQY
TRBD2,TRBJ2-1,TRBV5-1,ASREVAGLDEQF
TRBD1,TRBJ1-5,TRBV4-1,ASSQDQQGFNVPQH
NA,TRBJ2-1,TRBV30,AWTGVANNEQF
NA,TRBJ1-4,TRBV7-8,ASSLERTATNEKLF
NA,TRBJ1-2,TRBV15,ATSRDRGGGGYT